This T cell receptor beta chain was obtained from a study of tumour-infiltrating T cells in Burkitt lymphoma. Germline V gene sequence: CDR1 SQVTM, CDR2 ANQGSEA. The V and J ends lost 7 bases and 5 bases respectively, with 20 bases between them. The CDR3 contains 14 residues. Profiling relied on immunoSEQ multiplex PCR, and the TCRdb table lists in-frame clones only, not all of them. The sample includes more than 800 clones, about 89% seen only once; the top ten take over 60%. This receptor was identified in a human donor with diffuse large B-cell lymphoma. The chain couples TRBV29-1 to TRBJ2-5; the D gene could be TRBD1 or TRBD2 (5 bases each). The sample consisted of tumor tissue. CDR3 loop: CSAHPRDVGETQYF. DNA for the CDR3: TGCAGCGCCCACCCCCGGGACGTTGGTGAGACCCAGTACTTC. The entire variable domain, with the rest obtained from reference TRBV29-1 and TRBJ2-5, is as follows: SAVISQKPSRDICQRGTSLTIQCQVDSQVTMMFWYRQQPGQSLTLIATANQGSEATYESGFVIDKFPISRPNLTFSTLTVSNMSPEDSSIYLCSAHPRDVGETQYFGPGTRLLVL.